Presented here are 18 T cell receptor beta chains from one specimen sequenced in a study of Ad26.COV2.S vaccination and SARS-CoV-2 variants. Treatment given: some 20 received Ad26.COV2.S at low or high dose, single or two shots; about 5 received placebo; per-sample allocation not given. The samples were gathered on day 63 after the first injection of vaccine or placebo. Profiled with immunoSEQ multiplex PCR; TCRdb holds only in-frame clones, not every one. The sample has 380,000 or so clones, about 80% seen once. The sequences come from peripheral blood, collected in a trial of Ad26.COV2.S vaccine versus placebo. These receptors were obtained from a person between 18 and 65 years old who received the Ad26.COV2.S COVID-19 vaccine or a placebo.

The genes are TRBV4-3 and TRBJ2-1; D may match TRBD1 or TRBD2 (5 bases each). The CDR3 sequence is 20 residues long. V was trimmed by 3 bases and J by 3 bases, leaving 27 bases between them. CDR1 and CDR2 from the germline V gene are LGHNA and YSLEER. CDR3 in DNA: TGCGCCAGCAGCCAGGACCCCGGGACGCTTTATCAGTCCCGCTACAATGAGCAGTTCTTC. Translating it yields CASSQDPGTLYQSRYNEQFF.

This rearrangement joins TRBV4-3 to TRBJ2-5; D is uncertain. Per the germline V gene, CDR1 is LGHNA and CDR2 is YSLEER. This CDR3 is 14 amino acids long. The V end lost 4 bases, the J end lost 5 bases, and 14 bases lay between the germline ends. As DNA, the CDR3 is TGCGCCAGCAGCCCGTCCTTAGCTTCGGAGACCCAGTACTTC. It is translated as CASSPSLASETQYF.

This clone was seen once. The CDR3 loop reads CASSYQGRNTEAFF. The CDR3 DNA follows: TGTGCCAGCAGCTATCAGGGGAGGAACACTGAAGCTTTCTTT. The J gene is TRBJ1-1, the V gene TRBV7-8, with D possibly being TRBD1 (6 bases). The CDR3 spans 14 residues. Germline V CDR1 and CDR2: SGHVS, FQNEAQ. V lost 4 bases and J lost 1, with 10 bases in between.

The chain employs TRBV7-9 and TRBJ1-3; the D is unclear. The CDR3 runs to 12 residues. V lost 5 bases to trimming and J lost 4 bases, with 6 bases between them. In germline, CDR1 is SEHNR, CDR2 FQNEAQ (reference sequence). DNA of the CDR3: TGTGCCAGCAGCGCCTCAGGAAACACCATATATTTT. Translation: CASSASGNTIYF.

This sequence joins TRBV5-4 and TRBJ1-6; 7 bases align to TRBD1. CDR1 and CDR2 from the germline V gene are SGHNT and YYREEE (reference sequence). J gave up 9 bases and V 4 bases, and 7 bases lay outside the gene matches. The CDR3 is 14 residues long. The CDR3 spells CASSPGEGASPLHF. The CDR3 DNA sequence: TGTGCCAGCAGCCCCGGGGAGGGGGCTTCACCCCTCCACTTT.

This chain links TRBV18 with TRBJ1-2; 7 bases line up with TRBD1. CDR3 length: 14 residues. Germline CDR1 reads KGHSH; CDR2 reads LQKENI. V shed 4 bases, J shed 5 bases, and the junction held 7 bases outside the gene matches. Written as DNA, the CDR3 is TGTGCCAGCTCACACGACAGGGATTCGTATGGCTACACCTTC. It codes for CASSHDRDSYGYTF.

This clone has just one count. As DNA, the CDR3 is TGTGCCAGCAGCTTAGGCAGGCTCACCTACGAGCAGTACTTC. The encoded protein is CASSLGRLTYEQYF. The chain uses TRBV5-4 and TRBJ2-7; D uncertain. This CDR3 has 14 residues. Germline loops: CDR1 SGHNT, CDR2 YYREEE (reference sequence). Deletions cut 2 bases from V and 2 bases from J, with 11 bases between.

This sequence joins TRBV9 and TRBJ2-4; possibly TRBD1 for D (6 bases). Deletions cut 3 bases from V and 9 bases from J, with 13 bases between. This CDR3 contains 13 residues. Germline V lookup: CDR1 SGDLS, CDR2 YYNGEE. CDR3 sequence: CASSDRDTLIQYF. In DNA, the CDR3 is TGTGCCAGCAGCGACCGGGACACTCTCATTCAGTACTTC.

The count of this clone is one. The chain links TRBV6-1 to TRBJ2-1; 7 nucleotides line up with TRBD2. Germline CDR1 is MNHNS and CDR2 is SASEGT. V lost 2 bases to trimming and J lost 9 bases; unmatched junction nucleotides: 10. The CDR3 covers 15 residues. This chain's CDR3 is CASSERGGKRSEQFF. The CDR3 region has the DNA TGTGCCAGCAGTGAACGGGGAGGGAAGCGAAGTGAGCAGTTCTTC.

The chain links TRBV7-8 to TRBJ1-5, with 7 positions matching TRBD1. V shed 5 bases, J shed 2 bases, and the junction held 6 bases outside the gene matches. Germline V lookup: CDR1 SGHVS, CDR2 FQNEAQ. This CDR3 has 15 amino acids. CDR3 DNA: TGTGCCAGCAGCCGGACAGGCGGCGGCAATCAGCCCCAGCATTTT. The encoded protein is CASSRTGGGNQPQHF.

The chain uses TRBV6-2 or TRBV6-3 and TRBJ2-4, with D uncertain. The CDR3 extends over 13 amino acids. Germline V gene lookup returns CDR1 MNHEY and CDR2 SVGEGT. The ends were cut back, 0 bases at V and 5 bases at J, with 5 bases in the middle. CDR3 DNA sequence: TGTGCCAGCAGTTACTCGGCAGAAAACATTCAGTACTTC. This encodes CASSYSAENIQYF.

The J gene is TRBJ1-1, the V gene TRBV27; maybe TRBD1 (5 bases). CDR3 length: 13 residues. V lost 2 bases, J lost 1 base, and 5 bases lay in between. The germline gives CDR1 MNHEY, CDR2 SMNVEV (reference sequence). The CDR3 reads CASSLTGNTEAFF. The CDR3 coding sequence is TGTGCCAGCAGTTTAACAGGGAACACTGAAGCTTTCTTT.

V and J are TRBV12-5 and TRBJ2-1, with TRBD1 matching 7 bases. V trimming: 8 bases; J trimming: 4 bases; junction bases outside the gene matches: 5. Germline CDR1 is LGHNT and CDR2 is FRNRAP. The CDR3 runs 13 residues. The CDR3: CASWDSLYNEQFF. CDR3 in DNA: TGTGCTAGTTGGGACAGCTTATACAATGAGCAGTTCTTC.

This rearrangement joins TRBV13 to TRBJ2-5; 9 nucleotides agree with TRBD1. This CDR3 region has 18 residues. The germline CDR1 and CDR2 sequences are PRHDT and FYEKMQ (reference sequence). With V trimmed by 5 bases and J by 2 bases, 15 bases remained unmatched. The CDR3 loop is CASSPSPTGGGGQETQYF. In DNA, the CDR3 is TGTGCCAGCAGCCCATCCCCTACAGGGGGCGGAGGTCAAGAGACCCAGTACTTC.

The V call is TRBV7-7, the J call TRBJ1-1; D unclear. CDR1 is SSHAT, CDR2 FNYEAQ, per germline (reference sequence). The V and J ends lost 5 bases and 1 base respectively, with 11 bases between them. The CDR3 covers 14 residues. The CDR3 sequence: CASSPMGPNTEAFF. DNA of the CDR3: TGTGCCAGCAGCCCGATGGGCCCGAACACTGAAGCTTTCTTT.

This chain connects TRBV11-3 to TRBJ2-7; D unclear. This CDR3 has 11 amino acids. V gave up 1 base and J gave up 6 bases, with 4 bases separating them. Looked up from germline, CDR1 is SGHNT and CDR2 is YENEEA. The CDR3 reads CASSLAGEQYF. For the CDR3, the DNA is TGTGCCAGCAGCTTAGCGGGCGAGCAGTACTTC. The full variable domain, with the rest looked up from reference TRBV11-3 and TRBJ2-7, is EAGVVQSPRYKIIEKKQPVAFWCNPISGHNTLYWYLQNLGQGPELLIRYENEEAVDDSQLPKDRFSAERLKGVDSTLKIQPAELGDSAVYLCASSLAGEQYFGPGTRLTVT.

The chain recombines TRBV6-5 with TRBJ2-1, with D possibly being TRBD1 (6 bases). Trimming cost V 1 base and J 0 bases, with 10 bases left between them. Germline V gives CDR1 MNHEY, CDR2 SVGAGI. CDR3 length: 16 amino acids. The CDR3 region is CASSYLQGSSYNEQFF. CDR3 DNA: TGTGCCAGCAGTTACTTACAGGGCAGCTCCTACAATGAGCAGTTCTTC.

The rearrangement joins TRBV11-2 to TRBJ1-2; D call uncertain. Germline CDR1 SGHAT, CDR2 FQNNGV. This CDR3 is built from 12 residues. Between the trimmed V and J ends, which lost 5 bases and 6 bases, there was a span of 10 bases. The CDR3 loop is CASSPNRDGYTF. CDR3 DNA: TGTGCCAGCAGCCCGAACAGAGATGGCTACACCTTC. The entire variable domain, with the rest obtained from reference TRBV11-2 and TRBJ1-2, is as follows: EAGVAQSPRYKIIEKRQSVAFWCNPISGHATLYWYQQILGQGPKLLIQFQNNGVVDDSQLPKDRFSAERLKGVDSTLKIQPAKLEDSAVYLCASSPNRDGYTFGSGTRLTVV.